Here is one T cell receptor (beta chain) with its context. Antigen: not known. These data belong to a study of identical twins. Points from the study as a whole: Clonotypes of the beta chain that were abundant in cord blood carried fewer insertions (memory repertoires showed none). Twins' excess sharing was less marked for out-of-frame beta sequences.

Unique molecular identifiers were in the cDNA, with template-switch universal primer binding. TCRdb ran MiXCR on the 5' RACE reads and lists one entry per CDR3 protein. Of around 480,000 distinct CDR3 sequences in the sample, 13% to 15% were seen once. V trimming: 5 bases; J trimming: 13 bases; junction bases outside the gene matches: 18. The CDR3 spans 16 residues. Looked up from germline, CDR1 is SGHAT and CDR2 is FQNNGV. These same data were also listed under a study on yellow fever vaccine responses in identical twins.

This receptor was taken from a woman younger than 30 in good health. The V gene is TRBV11-2, the J gene TRBJ2-1, with 9 positions matching TRBD2. What was sequenced was CD4+ T cells sorted from blood. In DNA, the CDR3 is TGTGCCAGCAGCCCCTCGGGCGGGGGGGCCGGTGCATCCCAGTTCTTC. Protein sequence: CASSPSGGGAGASQFF. Full variable domain (remainder filled in from reference TRBV11-2 and TRBJ2-1): EAGVAQSPRYKIIEKRQSVAFWCNPISGHATLYWYQQILGQGPKLLIQFQNNGVVDDSQLPKDRFSAERLKGVDSTLKIQPAKLEDSAVYLCASSPSGGGAGASQFFGPGTRLTVL.